This T cell receptor beta chain was sequenced during a study of blood T cell repertoires in COVID-19. Sequencing used immunoSEQ multiplex PCR; TCRdb keeps in-frame clones, though not all of them. The sample yields 200,000 to 250,000 clones, approximately 80% seen once. The germline V and J ends were trimmed by 1 base and 6 bases, with 10 bases remaining between them. The CDR3 is made up of 14 amino acids. Germline V gene sequence: CDR1 MDHEN, CDR2 SYDVKM. This sequence joins TRBV28 and TRBJ2-1; no firm D call. The sample consisted of PBMCs or T cells enriched from blood (not recorded which). The sequence was obtained from a woman aged 50 to 65 with acute COVID-19. CDR3 protein: CASSLFDRTNEQFF. In DNA, the CDR3 is TGTGCCAGCAGTTTATTTGATAGAACCAATGAGCAGTTCTTC.